This T cell receptor (beta chain) was recovered during a study of a mutant IDH1 vaccine in newly diagnosed glioma. At the level of the study: Patients got their first vaccination 4-6 weeks after radiotherapy alone, or with temozolomide cycles. The treated population exhibited a male proportion of roughly 62%, a female proportion of roughly 40%, and a mean age of approximately 42 years.

As to this clone: Its antigen is currently unknown.

Sequencing was performed with immunoSEQ multiplex PCR; in TCRdb, only in-frame clones are kept and a portion is missing. The sample has around 70,000 clones; around 84% are singletons. Study-wide results and caveats: Researchers report vaccine-induced immune responses in over 90% of patients.

The time point denotes: week 35, safety follow-up. A single vaccine dose contained 300 ug of mutant IDH1 20-mer peptide, and topical imiquimod was used with it. In every donor, the tumor was a new WHO grade 3 or 4 IDH1-mutant, ATRX-lost astrocytoma. This clonotype was obtained from a man between 25 and 39 years old with glioma. This sample comprised PBMCs, obtained from a glioma patient whose treatment included an IDH1 peptide vaccine.

CDR3 sequence: CASSLSVNGGLAPQYF. The CDR3 coding sequence is TGCGCCAGCAGCTTGTCAGTAAATGGGGGTCTAGCTCCCCAGTACTTC. V and J are TRBV5-1 and TRBJ2-5; tentatively, D is TRBD1 or TRBD2 (5 bases each). Deletions cut 1 base from V and 9 bases from J, with 22 bases between. CDR1 and CDR2 from the germline V gene are SGHRS and YFSETQ. This CDR3 is built from 16 residues.